A selection of T cell receptor beta chains follows, all from one sample in a study of blood T cell repertoires in COVID-19. Clones were read by immunoSEQ multiplex PCR, and TCRdb kept only the in-frame ones, dropping some. The table shows roughly 110,000 clones, with roughly 85% occurring only once. Sample: peripheral blood. The receptors were gathered from a human donor in a cohort sampled during active COVID-19. The conserved cysteine and the conserved F or W are not part of the CDR3 here.

len,v_gene,CDR3aa
11,TRBV5-1,ASTSADRGEAF
13,TRBV2,ASSLLGGVREKLF
10,TRBV13,ASSGGYNEQF
12,TRBV30,AWRSGTGWEKLF
12,TRBV15,ATSSSTSGAPKY
15,TRBV5-4,ASSPGIQGGANEKLF
14,TRBV11-2,ASSHGLAGKKGEQF
9,TRBV29-1,SVATGDEQY
12,TRBV10-3,AISESGSTDTQY
13,TRBV11-3,ASSSDGQGGNEQF
9,TRBV6-5,ASSQGYGYT
10,TRBV19,ASTAGRNEQF
12,TRBV9,ASSANIPGYGYT
14,TRBV9,ASSVGQGALGYGYT
12,TRBV11-2,ASSLAYRGGEQF
14,TRBV10-2,ASTWGGAFSTGELF
11,TRBV6-6,ASGLSQGLEQY
14,TRBV24-1,ATSDPVAGADNEQF
15,TRBV6-2/TRBV6-3,ASSPSPLARNGETQY
13,TRBV4-2,ASSQDSPGQVKLF
11,TRBV6-5,ASSRQTEEKLF
13,TRBV19,ASSKWDREGQPQH
13,TRBV5-5,ASSPSVRVHSPLH
12,TRBV23-1,ASSQSGEGQPQH
11,TRBV29-1,SVEDSLDEKLF
14,TRBV3-1/TRBV3-2,ASSLAVGGARETQY
15,TRBV6-6,ASSPMGQGVANYGYT
11,TRBV11-2,ASRYREGYGYT
9,TRBV20-1,SAIRRETQY
10,TRBV5-4,ASSSRDRVYT
15,TRBV19,ASTPTRSGRSNQPQH
11,TRBV4-2,ASSRTAYQPQH
13,TRBV2,ASSSPGQVGTEAF
14,TRBV5-1,ASSLRTSGASETQY
11,TRBV5-4,ASSLGQGSEAF
12,TRBV10-3,AISESLGGHGYT
12,TRBV5-1,ASSTGHRGETQY